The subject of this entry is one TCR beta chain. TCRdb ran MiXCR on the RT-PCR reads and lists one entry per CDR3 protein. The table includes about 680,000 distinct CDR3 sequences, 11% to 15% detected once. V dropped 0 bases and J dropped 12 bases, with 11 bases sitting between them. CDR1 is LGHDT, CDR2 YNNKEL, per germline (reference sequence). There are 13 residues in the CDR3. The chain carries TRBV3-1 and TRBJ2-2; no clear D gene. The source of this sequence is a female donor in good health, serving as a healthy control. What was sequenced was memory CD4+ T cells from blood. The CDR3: CASSQDMGRKLFF. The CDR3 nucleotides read TGTGCCAGCAGCCAAGATATGGGTAGGAAGCTGTTTTTT.